The subject of this entry is one T cell receptor (beta chain). Its matching antigen is unknown. This sample was included in a study of cytomegalovirus exposure and HLA in healthy donors. Overall study findings and caveats: The classifier reportedly diagnosed cytomegalovirus status with high sensitivity and specificity.

The PCR ran on 60 Vbeta and 13 Jbeta primers. Sequenced by immunoSEQ multiplex PCR; TCRdb stores in-frame clones only, minus some. The table includes over 150,000 clones, roughly nine tenths detected once. The sample taken for sequencing was PBMCs. This clonotype was sampled from a girl under three years old in good health and CMV-seronegative.

CDR3 in DNA: TGTGCCAGCAGCGTGGGGGACAGGACGGAAGCTTTCTTT. This sequence encodes CASSVGDRTEAFF. This sequence joins TRBV9 and TRBJ1-1; 8 bases map to TRBD1. The length of the CDR3 is 13 residues. V was pared by 2 bases and J by 8 bases, with 5 bases of the junction left unmatched. Germline loops: CDR1 SGDLS, CDR2 YYNGEE.